A single TCR beta chain is shown here with its context. It has no known antigen specificity. No much larger clonotype is one base removed from it; base qualities were not supplied. DNA was extracted from blood mononuclear cells, and the same DNA was used for both TCR and STAT3 sequencing. This sample was included in a study of STAT3 mutations in large granular lymphocyte leukemia (dated by TCRdb to 2018 to 2020). Notes on the research overall: In roughly half of the longitudinally sequenced T-LGLL patients, canonical activating STAT3 mutations were detected. Serial deep sequencing of TCRbeta CDR3 and STAT3 was performed in patients with T-cell large granular lymphocyte leukemia to reconstruct clonal hierarchy and dynamics. Over half of the T-LGLL patients were given one or more immunosuppressive therapy regimens, and 40% of those treated had a hematologic response. Each patient was sequenced at an average of about 4 time points, ranging from 2 to 8 samplings. From an initial cohort of approximately 190 LGL patients, about 17 representative T-LGLL cases were picked for longitudinal TCRbeta and STAT3 sequencing. As controls within the study, a couple of patients with natural killer LGL leukemia were also sequenced longitudinally.

Study-wide conclusions, independent of this receptor: Several patients had a dominant TCR clone burden greater than the STAT3 mutant burden, which suggests that the STAT3 mutation arose secondarily within a clone that had already expanded. Linking therapy response to changes in TCR clonal burden was complicated by variable intervals between samplings and by differing treatment regimens. At least one immunodominant TCRbeta clonotype was identified in every T-LGLL patient, and multiple immunodominant subclonotypes were identified in about half of the T-LGLL patients. Persisting codominant clonotypes in some patients meant a small but highly pathogenic clone may have been missed. In 6 of 18 patients, TCR clonotype switching occurred after therapy, and every newly emerging clone was STAT3 wild type. Because no samples were available when a clone first appeared, clonal expansion was inferred from samplings taken at other points.

The CDR1 and CDR2 encoded by the germline V gene are SQVTM and ANQGSEA. Trimming at the junction amounts to 6 bases on V and 3 bases on J, and the germline ends lie 11 bases apart. The CDR3 holds 12 amino acids from the cysteine to the phenylalanine. Only CDR3 DNA remains: 36 bases, in frame from the first base. An Illumina MiSeq was used to sequence the TCRbeta libraries, yielding an average of approximately 40,000 productive templates per sample. The immunoSEQ assay, which uses multiplex PCR amplification, was used to generate TCRbeta CDR3 libraries. As for the original processing: Repertoire diversity was calculated as previously defined, and values close to 0 indicated extremely monoclonal samples. Entries here come from immuneACCESS through TCRdb and include only in-frame sequences with V and J called. Some clones fail to appear in such tables; in the studies checked, an unresolved V gene covers under half of the shortfall, and the cause of the remainder is unknown. That table supplies the V and J calls and clone size; D and trimming were determined from the DNA. For this sample the table gives tens of thousands of clones, of which approximately 94% were detected only once. The ten largest clones take up around 7.1% of the sample.

The chain is assembled from TRBV29-1 and TRBJ1-2; the D gene cannot be named for sure. Specimen: peripheral blood mononuclear cells. The source of this sequence is a man in his forties with T-cell large granular lymphocyte leukemia. Some clones in this sample may be carry-over from other donors' samples. The age is the age at diagnosis. The encoded CDR3 is CSVALGDYGYTF. The nucleotides read TGCAGCGTGGCCCTCGGGGACTATGGCTACACCTTC.